This T cell receptor beta chain was recovered during a study of PD-1 blockade in classical Hodgkin lymphoma. Study details: Intravenous nivolumab at 3 mg/kg was given to patients every 2 weeks. Regarding the study as a whole: Partial responders and progressors had significantly lower baseline TCR diversity.

CDR3 size: 15 residues. Germline lookup yields CDR1 MNHEY and CDR2 SMNVEV (reference sequence). Trimming cost V 2 bases and J 7 bases, with 17 bases left between them. The assay was immunoSEQ multiplex PCR, and TCRdb's table has in-frame clones only and misses some. The sample records approximately 44,000 clones, around two thirds being singletons. Time point reported: cycle 4 day 1 (C4D1), after five to seven weeks of nivolumab. Every one of the patients relapsed after autologous stem cell transplantation (brentuximab vedotin exposure was variable). About this clone: Antigen: not known.

The chain uses TRBV27 and TRBJ2-5; perhaps D is TRBD1 or TRBD2 (5 bases each). This sequence was found in a human donor with classical Hodgkin lymphoma. The sample consisted of peripheral blood mononuclear cells (PBMCs), taken before the fourth cycle of nivolumab. CDR3 sequence reads: CASSLGTPPAGTQYF. The CDR3 DNA follows: TGTGCCAGCAGTTTAGGGACGCCGCCCGCGGGGACCCAGTACTTC.